Presented here are 3 T cell receptor beta chains from one specimen sequenced in a study of identical twins. TCRdb called the 5' RACE reads again in MiXCR, with one record for every CDR3 protein. The sample has 400,000 or so distinct CDR3 sequences, approximately 10% seen once. The specimen sequenced was naive T cells sorted from blood. The source of these receptors is a woman aged 50 to 60 in good health.

This clonotype was observed many times. This sequence joins TRBV7-9 and TRBJ2-3; weak D call: TRBD2 (6 bases). Germline V gives CDR1 SEHNR, CDR2 FQNEAQ (reference sequence). This CDR3 comprises 16 residues. Trimming removed 0 bases from V and 0 bases from J, with 10 bases in between. Here the CDR3 reads CASSLARGISTDTQYF. The DNA of the CDR3 is TGTGCCAGCAGCTTAGCGCGGGGCATAAGCACAGATACGCAGTATTTT.

There are many counts of this clonotype. The rearrangement uses TRBV29-1 and TRBJ2-5; D unresolved. CDR1 is SQVTM and CDR2 is ANQGSEA in the germline V gene. This CDR3 has 13 residues. V lost 6 bases, J lost 1 base, and 12 bases lay in between. In DNA, the CDR3 is TGCAGCGTCGCCCGGGCGGCCCAAGAGACCCAGTACTTC. Protein sequence: CSVARAAQETQYF.

A few counts support this clonotype. V and J are TRBV25-1 and TRBJ2-5, with D possibly TRBD2 on 7 matching bases. Trimming took 1 base from V and 1 from J, leaving 13 bases between them. This CDR3 comprises 16 residues. The V gene's germline CDR1 is MGHDK and CDR2 SYGVNS. CDR3 nucleotide sequence: TGTGCCAGCAGTGAATCGGGCGGGGGCTTCCAAGAGACCCAGTACTTC. This codes for CASSESGGGFQETQYF.